The present entry profiles one T cell receptor (beta chain) with its context. Sequence at one end of the junction differs from germline and may be a read error. Data came from immunoSEQ multiplex PCR; TCRdb stores just in-frame clones and leaves some out. The sample yields tens of thousands of clones, about nine tenths seen once. These data are taken from a study of blood T cell repertoires in COVID-19. The CDR3 runs 14 residues. The germline V gene encodes CDR1 SQVTM and CDR2 ANQGSEA. Material: peripheral blood. The chain joins TRBV29-1 to TRBJ2-3; possibly TRBD2 for D (6 bases). This TCR was sampled from a woman older than 75 with acute or convalescent COVID-19. In DNA, the CDR3 is TGCAGCGCTGAACAAGGGAGGAGCACAGATACGCAGTATTTT. This gives the protein CSAEQGRSTDTQYF.